A single sample is the source of the 27 T cell receptor beta chains below, sequenced in a study of untreated major depressive disorder. The method was immunoSEQ multiplex PCR; TCRdb's version includes in-frame clones alone and lacks a portion of them. Found here are approximately 15,000 clones, 75% to 95% of them singletons; the top ten hold about 1.7%. Study-level findings and limits: Depressed patients' CD4+ T cells carried increased TRBV05-01 (Vbeta 5.1) usage versus control CD4+ T cells.

No antigens are known for them. Sequenced input: CD4+ T cells from PBMCs. These receptors all come from a young woman with major depressive disorder.

The rearrangement links TRBV30 to TRBJ1-2; a weak D match, TRBD1 (5 bases). V was cut by 0 bases and J by 4 bases, with 9 bases left in between. The CDR3 contains 13 residues. Germline CDR1 and CDR2: GTSNPN and SVGIG (reference sequence). The CDR3, as DNA: TGTGCCTGGAGTGTAGCAGGGCCCTATGGCTACACCTTC. Residues: CAWSVAGPYGYTF.

The chain is built from TRBV7-9 and TRBJ2-1, with 9 bases fitting TRBD2. The trim removed 5 bases at V and 9 bases at J, leaving 11 bases unmatched. This CDR3 has 15 amino acids. CDR1 is SEHNR, CDR2 FQNEAQ, per germline (reference sequence). CDR3 nucleotide sequence: TGTGCCAGCAGCGTAACTAGCGGGTGGGGTGGTGAGCAGTTCTTC. Residues: CASSVTSGWGGEQFF.

This sequence joins TRBV30 and TRBJ2-4; unclear D gene. This CDR3 contains 13 residues. Germline CDR1 is GTSNPN and CDR2 is SVGIG (reference sequence). V was trimmed by 5 bases and J by 7 bases, leaving 15 bases between them. The CDR3 DNA reads as TGTGCCTGGTCCCACAGCGTAGAGAACATTCAGTACTTC. This translates into CAWSHSVENIQYF.

The V and J genes are TRBV6-6 and TRBJ1-1; the match to TRBD1 covers 9 bases. The trim removed 6 bases at V and 11 bases at J, leaving 10 bases unmatched. CDR1 and CDR2 (germline): MNHNY, SVGAGI (reference sequence). This CDR3 region has 13 residues. The CDR3 region has the DNA TGTGCCAGCAGCCCACAGGGGGCCTCCTCTGCTTTCTTT. It is translated as CASSPQGASSAFF.

The chain links TRBV9 to TRBJ2-1; no firm D call. CDR1 and CDR2 from the germline V gene are SGDLS and YYNGEE. The CDR3 length is 12 residues. Trimming took 0 bases from V and 10 from J, leaving 8 bases between them. The CDR3 sequence: CASSVAVSEQFF. CDR3 DNA: TGTGCCAGCAGCGTAGCTGTATCCGAGCAGTTCTTC. The full variable domain, in which reference TRBV9 and TRBJ2-1 provide the parts outside the CDR3, is DSGVTQTPKHLITATGQRVTLRCSPRSGDLSVYWYQQSLDQGLQFLIQYYNGEERAKGNILERFSAQQFPDLHSELNLSSLELGDSALYFCASSVAVSEQFFGPGTRLTVL.

This clone has only one observation. The V call is TRBV6-6, the J call TRBJ1-1; D perhaps matches TRBD1 (5 bases). V was shortened by 7 bases and J by 0 bases, with 18 bases between the two germline ends. CDR1 MNHNY and CDR2 SVGAGI come from the germline V gene (reference sequence). CDR3 length equals 16 residues. The chain's CDR3 is CASTTDLRGVNTEAFF. The CDR3 bases are TGTGCCAGCACCACGGACCTACGGGGGGTGAACACTGAAGCTTTCTTT.

V usage is TRBV2 and J usage is TRBJ1-1; D call uncertain. The germline V gene has CDR1 SNHLY and CDR2 FYNNEI. The V end was cut by 4 bases, the J end by 6 bases, with 18 bases between. This CDR3 comprises 15 residues. CDR3 residues: CASSGVGQTFAEAFF. CDR3 DNA: TGTGCCAGCAGTGGGGTTGGGCAGACGTTTGCTGAAGCTTTCTTT.

The chain recombines TRBV6-1 with TRBJ2-1; TRBD2 matches 12 bases. Germline V gene data show CDR1 as MNHNS and CDR2 as SASEGT. This CDR3 has 15 amino acids. V dropped 4 bases and J dropped 8; count of bases not matched to a gene: 6. The CDR3 protein is CASSGGLAGADEQFF. In nucleotides, the CDR3 is TGTGCCAGCAGTGGGGGACTAGCGGGTGCGGATGAGCAGTTCTTC.

This clone occurred once. The V and J genes are TRBV27 and TRBJ2-7; D may be TRBD1 (6 bases). The germline CDR1 and CDR2 sequences are MNHEY and SMNVEV (reference sequence). Trimming removed 1 base at V and 3 bases at J, with 7 bases between. CDR3 length: 13 amino acids. This chain's CDR3 is CASSLWTDYEQYF. For the CDR3, the DNA is TGTGCCAGCAGTTTATGGACAGACTACGAGCAGTACTTC.

This chain connects TRBV4-3 to TRBJ1-2; 10 positions match TRBD1. Germline assignment: CDR1 LGHNA and CDR2 YSLEER. V lost 0 bases to trimming and J lost 5 bases; unmatched junction nucleotides: 3. The CDR3 has 15 residues. As DNA, the CDR3 is TGCGCCAGCAGCCAAGAGACAGGGGGCATTTATGGCTACACCTTC. Translation: CASSQETGGIYGYTF.

The rearrangement links TRBV20-1 to TRBJ1-1; D not resolved. The V gene's germline CDR1 is DFQATT and CDR2 SNEGSKA (reference sequence). The CDR3 has 11 residues. V lost 5 bases and J lost 14, with 18 bases in between. CDR3 loop: CSASTVGSAFF. CDR3 coding DNA: TGCAGTGCTTCCACCGTCGGAAGCGCGTTCTTT.

In this sample, this clone turned up once. The chain has TRBV18 and TRBJ1-1, with 7 positions matching TRBD1. Per germline, CDR1 KGHSH and CDR2 LQKENI. This CDR3 contains 15 residues. V was pared by 1 base and J by 2 bases, with 4 bases of the junction left unmatched. This CDR3 reads CASSPRPGGNTEAFF. The CDR3 nucleotides are TGTGCCAGCTCACCACGCCCAGGGGGAAACACTGAAGCTTTCTTT.

The chain combines TRBV6-5 with TRBJ2-7; D unresolved. This CDR3 contains 16 residues. CDR1 MNHEY and CDR2 SVGAGI come from the germline V gene. V was shortened by 0 bases and J by 2 bases, with 14 bases between the two germline ends. The DNA of the CDR3 is TGTGCCAGCAGTTACTCGTGGGCAGACCCTACCTACGAGCAGTACTTC. Protein product: CASSYSWADPTYEQYF.

The V gene is TRBV5-1, the J gene TRBJ1-1; the D is unclear. The CDR3 runs 14 residues. Deletions cut 4 bases from V and 2 bases from J, with 12 bases between. CDR1 SGHRS and CDR2 YFSETQ come from the germline V gene. CDR3 protein: CASSMAQSNTEAFF. DNA of the CDR3: TGCGCCAGCAGCATGGCACAATCAAACACTGAAGCTTTCTTT.

The V gene is TRBV2, the J gene TRBJ2-7; D perhaps matches TRBD1 (6 bases). Germline CDR1 is SNHLY and CDR2 is FYNNEI. CDR3 size: 12 residues. The V end lost 8 bases, the J end lost 2 bases, and 10 bases lay between the germline ends. The DNA for the CDR3 is TGTGCCAGCGGGGGCTGGACCTACGAGCAGTACTTC. It codes for CASGGWTYEQYF.

The rearrangement uses TRBV28 and TRBJ2-7; perhaps TRBD1 as D (6 bases). Germline CDR1 MDHEN, CDR2 SYDVKM. Between the trimmed V and J ends, which lost 7 bases and 2 bases, there was a span of 18 bases. This CDR3 contains 15 residues. The CDR3 region has the DNA TGTGCCAGCACCCCGAGGGCAGGGGACCCCTACGAGCAGTACTTC. Protein: CASTPRAGDPYEQYF.

The chain links TRBV5-1 to TRBJ2-1; a weak D match, TRBD1 (5 bases). This CDR3 spans 12 amino acids. Germline V gene lookup returns CDR1 SGHRS and CDR2 YFSETQ. Trimming removed 0 bases at V and 15 bases at J, with 13 bases between. CDR3 DNA: TGCGCCAGCAGCTTGGCGACAGCCCAGGTGTTCTTC. It is translated as CASSLATAQVFF.

The V call is TRBV4-1, the J call TRBJ2-5, with 11 bases lining up with TRBD1. The CDR3 runs to 17 residues. The V segment lost 0 bases and the J segment 7 bases; nucleotides outside the gene matches: 10. Germline CDR1 MGHRA, CDR2 YSYEKL. The CDR3 bases are TGCGCCAGCAGCCAAGAGGAGAAAACCGGGACAGGGGGGACCCAGTACTTC. Its translation is CASSQEEKTGTGGTQYF.

The chain combines TRBV5-1 with TRBJ2-7, with D tentatively TRBD2 (6 bases). V lost 4 bases, J lost 1 base, and 9 bases lay in between. The CDR3 has 13 residues. Germline values: CDR1 SGHRS, CDR2 YFSETQ. The CDR3 loop is CASSPEGSYEQYF. Here the CDR3 DNA reads TGCGCCAGCAGCCCGGAGGGATCCTACGAGCAGTACTTC.

This CDR3 reads CASSLVIAGNYNEQFF. The CDR3 DNA sequence: TGTGCCAGCAGCTTAGTGATAGCGGGCAACTACAATGAGCAGTTCTTC. V usage is TRBV11-3 and J usage is TRBJ2-1; 7 nucleotides align to TRBD2. Germline V lookup: CDR1 SGHNT, CDR2 YENEEA. CDR3 length: 16 amino acids. The trim removed 1 base at V and 3 bases at J, leaving 6 bases unmatched.

This chain links TRBV7-8 with TRBJ1-4; 7 bases align to TRBD1. The CDR3 is 17 amino acids. J lost 8 bases, V lost 6 bases, and 18 bases had no gene match. Germline lookup yields CDR1 SGHVS and CDR2 FQNEAQ. CDR3 loop: CASRPGTYRGRAEKLFF. The CDR3 DNA reads TGTGCCAGCAGGCCAGGGACCTACAGGGGCCGCGCAGAAAAACTGTTTTTT.

This rearrangement joins TRBV5-1 to TRBJ1-2; no clear D gene. The V and J ends lost 0 bases and 4 bases respectively, with 7 bases between them. The CDR3 loop spans 13 amino acids. In germline, CDR1 is SGHRS, CDR2 YFSETQ. CDR3 bases: TGCGCCAGCAGCTTGGACCCCTCCTATGGCTACACCTTC. This encodes CASSLDPSYGYTF.

V usage is TRBV6-1 and J usage is TRBJ1-1; 7 bases are a match to TRBD1. Germline V gene data show CDR1 as MNHNS and CDR2 as SASEGT. The J segment lost 2 bases and the V segment lost 6 bases, leaving 6 bases of the junction unmatched. CDR3 length: 14 amino acids. Written as DNA, the CDR3 is TGTGCCAGCAGGGAAACAGGGGTAAACACTGAAGCTTTCTTT. As protein: CASRETGVNTEAFF.

This chain joins TRBV10-3 and TRBJ2-7; 7 bases are a match to TRBD1. The germline V gene has CDR1 ENHRY and CDR2 SYGVKD. This CDR3 is 16 amino acids long. The ends lost 5 bases at V and 1 base at J; junction bases unmatched: 11. The DNA of the CDR3 is TGTGCCATCAGTCCAACTGACAGGGTAAAGTCCTACGAGCAGTACTTC. It encodes CAISPTDRVKSYEQYF.

In this sample, this clone turned up a few times. Here the CDR3 reads CASRAGTGKQETQYF. In nucleotides, the CDR3 is TGTGCCAGCAGGGCGGGGACAGGCAAACAAGAGACCCAGTACTTC. This chain links TRBV2 with TRBJ2-5, with TRBD1 matching over 8 bases. Germline V gene sequence: CDR1 SNHLY, CDR2 FYNNEI. Losses at the gene ends were 6 bases for V and 2 bases for J; bases not matched to a gene: 8. The CDR3 totals 15 residues.

This rearrangement joins TRBV29-1 to TRBJ1-2; D unclear. Trimming shortened V by 4 bases and J by 2 bases, and 8 bases separated the two germline ends. Germline lookup yields CDR1 SQVTM and CDR2 ANQGSEA. The length of the CDR3 is 12 residues. CDR3 sequence: CSVAEGNYGYTF. The CDR3 DNA follows: TGCAGCGTTGCGGAAGGGAACTATGGCTACACCTTC.

The rearrangement links TRBV6-1 to TRBJ1-1; no clear D gene. In germline, CDR1 is MNHNS, CDR2 SASEGT. The CDR3 has 16 amino acids. Trimming shortened V by 4 bases and J by 0 bases, and 15 bases separated the two germline ends. The CDR3 spells CASSGLLEGVNTEAFF. Here the CDR3 DNA reads TGTGCCAGCAGTGGTCTCTTAGAGGGAGTGAACACTGAAGCTTTCTTT.